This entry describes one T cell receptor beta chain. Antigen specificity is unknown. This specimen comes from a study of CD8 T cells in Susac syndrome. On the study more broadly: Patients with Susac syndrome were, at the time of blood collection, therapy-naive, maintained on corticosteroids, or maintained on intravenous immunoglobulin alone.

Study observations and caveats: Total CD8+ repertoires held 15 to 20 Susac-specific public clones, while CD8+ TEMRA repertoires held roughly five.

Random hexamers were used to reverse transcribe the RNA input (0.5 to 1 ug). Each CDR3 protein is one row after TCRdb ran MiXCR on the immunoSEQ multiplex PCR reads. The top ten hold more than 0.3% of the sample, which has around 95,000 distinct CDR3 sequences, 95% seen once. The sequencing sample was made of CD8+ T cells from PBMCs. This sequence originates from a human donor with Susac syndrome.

CDR3 bases: TGTGCCAGCAGTTTTCCCACCTATGGCTACACCTTC. Its translation: CASSFPTYGYTF. This chain uses TRBV12-3 or TRBV12-4 with TRBJ1-2, with no clear D. The CDR3 covers 12 residues. V gave up 3 bases and J gave up 4 bases, with 6 bases separating them.